The present T cell receptor (beta chain) was sequenced within a study of CD8 T cells in Susac syndrome. Study findings and constraints: Regarding the TCR sequencing and HLA analysis, the study admitted that a relatively small number of individuals were involved.

This clonotype was counted once. Its antigen is not known. Random hexamers primed reverse transcription of roughly 0.5 to 1 ug RNA. A multiplex approach, immunoSEQ multiplex PCR, amplified TCR beta CDR3 across 54 Vbeta and 13 Jbeta. Via MiXCR, TCRdb re-called the immunoSEQ multiplex PCR reads, giving one row per CDR3 protein. There are 100,000 to 150,000 distinct CDR3 sequences in the sample; about 93% occur only once, and 0.095% to 0.1% lies in the top ten. Germline CDR1 reads SGHRS; CDR2 reads YFSETQ. This CDR3 is built from 15 residues. V was pared by 4 bases and J by 3 bases, with 5 bases of the junction left unmatched.

The sequencing sample was made of CD4+ T cells from PBMCs. The chain couples TRBV5-1 to TRBJ2-5; TRBD2 matches at 11 bases. The TCR originated in a human donor in good health. The CDR3 nucleotides are TGCGCCAGCAGCAGACAACTAGCGGGAGAAGAGACCCAGTACTTC. Amino acids: CASSRQLAGEETQYF.